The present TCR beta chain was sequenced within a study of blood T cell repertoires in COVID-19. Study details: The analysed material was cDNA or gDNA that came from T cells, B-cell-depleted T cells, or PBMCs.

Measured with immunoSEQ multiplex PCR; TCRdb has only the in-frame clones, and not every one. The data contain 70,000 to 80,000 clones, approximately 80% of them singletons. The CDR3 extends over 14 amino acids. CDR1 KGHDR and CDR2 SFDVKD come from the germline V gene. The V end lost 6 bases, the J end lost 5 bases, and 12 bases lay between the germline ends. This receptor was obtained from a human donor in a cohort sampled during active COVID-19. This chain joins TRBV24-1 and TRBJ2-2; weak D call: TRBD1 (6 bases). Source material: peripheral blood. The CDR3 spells CATSTYRDTGELFF. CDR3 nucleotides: TGTGCCACCAGTACCTACAGGGATACCGGGGAGCTGTTTTTT.